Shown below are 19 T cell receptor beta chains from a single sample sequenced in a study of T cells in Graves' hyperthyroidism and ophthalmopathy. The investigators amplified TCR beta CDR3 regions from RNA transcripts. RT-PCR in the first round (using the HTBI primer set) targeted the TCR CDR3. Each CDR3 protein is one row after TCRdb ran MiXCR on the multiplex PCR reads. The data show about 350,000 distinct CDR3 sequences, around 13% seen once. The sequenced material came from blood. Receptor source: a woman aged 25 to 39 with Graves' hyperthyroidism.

The DNA for the CDR3 is TGTGCCAGCAGCCCCGTCCAGCGGGAGGGGTATACGCAGTATTTT. Residues: CASSPVQREGYTQYF. The chain has TRBV3-1 and TRBJ2-3; TRBD2 matches 10 bases. V gave up 4 bases and J gave up 7 bases; unmatched junction bases: 8. CDR1 is LGHDT, CDR2 YNNKEL, per germline (reference sequence). CDR3 size: 15 residues.

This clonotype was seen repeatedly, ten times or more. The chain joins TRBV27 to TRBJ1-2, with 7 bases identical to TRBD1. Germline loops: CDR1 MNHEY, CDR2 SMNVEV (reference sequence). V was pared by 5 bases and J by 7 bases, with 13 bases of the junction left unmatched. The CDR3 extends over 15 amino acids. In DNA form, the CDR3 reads TGTGCCAGCAGTACCCGCCGCGACAGGGAAGGTGGCTACACCTTC. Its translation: CASSTRRDREGGYTF.

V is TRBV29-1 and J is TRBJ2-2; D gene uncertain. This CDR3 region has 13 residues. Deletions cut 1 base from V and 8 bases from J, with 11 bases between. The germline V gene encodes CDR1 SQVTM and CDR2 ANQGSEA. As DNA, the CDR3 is TGCAGCGTTGAAGTCCAGGTGCGGGGGGAGCTGTTTTTT. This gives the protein CSVEVQVRGELFF.

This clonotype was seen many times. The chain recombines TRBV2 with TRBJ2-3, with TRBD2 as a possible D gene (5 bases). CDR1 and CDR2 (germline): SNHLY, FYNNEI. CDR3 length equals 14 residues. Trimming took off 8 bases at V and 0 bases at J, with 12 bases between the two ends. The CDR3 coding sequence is TGTGCCAGCCTGGACTTTTCTAGCACAGATACGCAGTATTTT. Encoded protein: CASLDFSSTDTQYF.

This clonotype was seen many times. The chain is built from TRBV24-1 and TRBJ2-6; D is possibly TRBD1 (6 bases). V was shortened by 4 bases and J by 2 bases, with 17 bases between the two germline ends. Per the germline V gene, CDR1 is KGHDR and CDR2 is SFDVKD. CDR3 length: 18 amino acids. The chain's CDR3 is CATSETPDRLTGANVLTF. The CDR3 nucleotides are TGTGCCACCAGTGAAACTCCCGACAGGCTAACTGGGGCCAACGTCCTGACTTTC.

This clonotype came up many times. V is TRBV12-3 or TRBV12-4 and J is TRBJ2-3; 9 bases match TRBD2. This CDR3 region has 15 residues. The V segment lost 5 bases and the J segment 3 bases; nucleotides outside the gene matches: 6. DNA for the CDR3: TGTGCCAGCAGTCCGGATGCGGGAGGGACAGATACGCAGTATTTT. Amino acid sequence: CASSPDAGGTDTQYF.

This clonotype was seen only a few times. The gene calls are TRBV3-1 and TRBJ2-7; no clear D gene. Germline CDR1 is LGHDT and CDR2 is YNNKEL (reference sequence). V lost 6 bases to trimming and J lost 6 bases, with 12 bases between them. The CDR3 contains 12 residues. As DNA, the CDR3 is TGTGCCAGCAGTCTATCAGAATCCGAGCAGTACTTC. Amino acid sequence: CASSLSESEQYF.

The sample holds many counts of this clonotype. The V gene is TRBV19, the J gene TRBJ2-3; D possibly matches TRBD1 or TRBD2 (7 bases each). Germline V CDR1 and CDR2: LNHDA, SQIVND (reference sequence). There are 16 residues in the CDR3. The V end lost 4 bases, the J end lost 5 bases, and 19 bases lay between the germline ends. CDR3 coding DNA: TGTGCCAGTAGTACCCACAGGGGAGGGGTCGAAGATACGCAGTATTTT. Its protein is CASSTHRGGVEDTQYF.

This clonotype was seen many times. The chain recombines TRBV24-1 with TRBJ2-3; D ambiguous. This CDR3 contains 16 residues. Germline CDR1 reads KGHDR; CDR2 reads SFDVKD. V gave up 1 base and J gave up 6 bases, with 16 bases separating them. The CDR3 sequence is CATSDFGKSSFDTQYF. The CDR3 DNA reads TGTGCCACCAGTGATTTTGGGAAATCCTCCTTTGATACGCAGTATTTT.

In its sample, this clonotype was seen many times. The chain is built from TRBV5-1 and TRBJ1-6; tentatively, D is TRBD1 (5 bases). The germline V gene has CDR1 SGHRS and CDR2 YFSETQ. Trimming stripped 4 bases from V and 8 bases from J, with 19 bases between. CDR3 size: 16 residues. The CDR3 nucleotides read TGCGCCAGCAGCCCGGTGGGTAGGGGCCTGGATTCACCCCTCCACTTT. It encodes CASSPVGRGLDSPLHF. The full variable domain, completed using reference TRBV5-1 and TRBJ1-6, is KAGVTQTPRYLIKTRGQQVTLSCSPISGHRSVSWYQQTPGQGLQFLFEYFSETQRNKGNFPGRFSGRQFSNSRSEMNVSTLELGDSALYLCASSPVGRGLDSPLHFGNGTRLTVT.

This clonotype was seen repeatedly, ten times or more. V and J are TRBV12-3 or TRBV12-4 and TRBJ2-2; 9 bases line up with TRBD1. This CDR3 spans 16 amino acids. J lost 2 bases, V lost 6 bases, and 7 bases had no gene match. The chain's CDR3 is CASRGRDRVNTGELFF. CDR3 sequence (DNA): TGTGCCAGCAGGGGCCGGGACAGGGTTAACACCGGGGAGCTGTTTTTT.

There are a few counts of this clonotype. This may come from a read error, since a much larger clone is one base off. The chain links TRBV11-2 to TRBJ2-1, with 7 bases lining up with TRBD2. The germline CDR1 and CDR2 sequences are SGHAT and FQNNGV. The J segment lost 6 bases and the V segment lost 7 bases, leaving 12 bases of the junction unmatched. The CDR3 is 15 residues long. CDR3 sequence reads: CASIYIRDYSNEQFF. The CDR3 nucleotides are TGTGCCAGCATTTATATCCGGGACTACAGCAATGAGCAGTTCTTC.

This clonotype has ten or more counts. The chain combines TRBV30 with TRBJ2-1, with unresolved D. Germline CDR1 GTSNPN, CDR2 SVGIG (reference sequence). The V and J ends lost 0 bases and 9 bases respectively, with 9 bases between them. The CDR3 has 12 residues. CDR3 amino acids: CAWSVDSSEQFF. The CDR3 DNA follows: TGTGCCTGGAGTGTAGATAGCAGTGAGCAGTTCTTC.

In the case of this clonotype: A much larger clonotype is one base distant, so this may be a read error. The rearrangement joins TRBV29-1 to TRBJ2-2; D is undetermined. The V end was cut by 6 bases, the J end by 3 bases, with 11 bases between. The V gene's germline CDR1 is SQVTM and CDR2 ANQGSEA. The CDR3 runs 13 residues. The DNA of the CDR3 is TGCAGCGTCGCCTCATTATACACCGGGGAGCTGTTTTTT. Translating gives CSVASLYTGELFF.

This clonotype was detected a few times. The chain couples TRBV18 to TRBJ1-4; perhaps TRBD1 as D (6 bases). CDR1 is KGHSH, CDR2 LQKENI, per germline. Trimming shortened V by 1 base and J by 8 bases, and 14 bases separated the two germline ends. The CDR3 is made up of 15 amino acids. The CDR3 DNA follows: TGTGCCAGCTCACCACTGGGTACAGGGCCCGAAAAACTGTTTTTT. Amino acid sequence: CASSPLGTGPEKLFF.

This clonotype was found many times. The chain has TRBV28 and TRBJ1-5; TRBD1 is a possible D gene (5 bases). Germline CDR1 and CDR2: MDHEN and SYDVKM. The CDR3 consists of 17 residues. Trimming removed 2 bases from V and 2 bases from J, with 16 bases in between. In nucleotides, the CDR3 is TGTGCCAGCAGTTTACCGGGACCCCGGATGGGCAATCAGCCCCAGCATTTT. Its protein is CASSLPGPRMGNQPQHF.

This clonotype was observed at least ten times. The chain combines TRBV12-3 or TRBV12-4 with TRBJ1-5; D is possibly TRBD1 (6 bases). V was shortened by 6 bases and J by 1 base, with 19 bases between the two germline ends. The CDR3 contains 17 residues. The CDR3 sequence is CASSPGGQGGSNQPQHF. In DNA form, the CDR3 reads TGTGCCAGCAGCCCCGGGGGGCAGGGTGGCAGCAATCAGCCCCAGCATTTT.

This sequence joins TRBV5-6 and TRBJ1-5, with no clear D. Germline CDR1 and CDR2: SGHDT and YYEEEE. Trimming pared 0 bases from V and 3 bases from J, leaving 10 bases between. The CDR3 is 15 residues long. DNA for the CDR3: TGTGCCAGCAGCTTGGGACCGAGCCACAATCAGCCCCAGCATTTT. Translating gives CASSLGPSHNQPQHF.

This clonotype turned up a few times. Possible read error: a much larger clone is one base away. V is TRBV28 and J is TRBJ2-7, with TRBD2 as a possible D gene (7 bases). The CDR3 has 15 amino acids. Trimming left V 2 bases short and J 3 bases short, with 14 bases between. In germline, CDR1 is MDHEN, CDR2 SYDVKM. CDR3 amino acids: CASSLPRGLYYEQYF. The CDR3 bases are TGTGCCAGCAGTTTACCGCGGGGGCTTTACTACGAGCAGTACTTC.